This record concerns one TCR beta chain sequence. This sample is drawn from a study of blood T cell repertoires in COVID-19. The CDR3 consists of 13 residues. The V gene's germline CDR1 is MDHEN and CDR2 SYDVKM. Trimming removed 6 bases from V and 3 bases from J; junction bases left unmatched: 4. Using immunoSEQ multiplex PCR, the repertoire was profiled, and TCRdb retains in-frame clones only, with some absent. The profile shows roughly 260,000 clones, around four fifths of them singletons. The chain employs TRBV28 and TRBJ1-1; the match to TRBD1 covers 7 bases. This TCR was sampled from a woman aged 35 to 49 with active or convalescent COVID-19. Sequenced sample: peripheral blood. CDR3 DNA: TGTGCCAGCAGCCCTGGGACAGACACTGAAGCTTTCTTT. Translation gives CASSPGTDTEAFF.